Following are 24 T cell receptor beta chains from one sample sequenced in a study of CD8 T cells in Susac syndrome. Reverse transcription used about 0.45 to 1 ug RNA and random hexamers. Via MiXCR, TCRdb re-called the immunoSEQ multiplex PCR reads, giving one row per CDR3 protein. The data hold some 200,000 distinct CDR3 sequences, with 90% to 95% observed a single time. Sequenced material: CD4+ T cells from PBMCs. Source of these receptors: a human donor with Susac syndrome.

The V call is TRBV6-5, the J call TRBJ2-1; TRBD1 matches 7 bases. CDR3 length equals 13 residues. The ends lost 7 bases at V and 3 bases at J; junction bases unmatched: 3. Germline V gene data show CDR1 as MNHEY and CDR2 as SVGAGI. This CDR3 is CASMAGGYNEQFF. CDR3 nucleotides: TGTGCCAGCATGGCAGGGGGCTACAATGAGCAGTTCTTC.

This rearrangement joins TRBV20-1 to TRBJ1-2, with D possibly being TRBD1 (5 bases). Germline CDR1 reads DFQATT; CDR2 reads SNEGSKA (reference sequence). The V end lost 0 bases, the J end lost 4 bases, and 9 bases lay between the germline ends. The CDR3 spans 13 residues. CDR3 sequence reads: CSARDYGTYGYTF. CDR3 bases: TGCAGTGCTAGAGACTACGGGACCTATGGCTACACCTTC.

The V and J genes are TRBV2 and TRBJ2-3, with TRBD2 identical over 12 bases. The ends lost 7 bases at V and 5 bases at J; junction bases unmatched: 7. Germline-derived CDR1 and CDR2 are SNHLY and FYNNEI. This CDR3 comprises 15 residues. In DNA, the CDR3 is TGTGCCAGCACCTCACTAGCGGGAGGTGGAGATACGCAGTATTTT. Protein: CASTSLAGGGDTQYF.

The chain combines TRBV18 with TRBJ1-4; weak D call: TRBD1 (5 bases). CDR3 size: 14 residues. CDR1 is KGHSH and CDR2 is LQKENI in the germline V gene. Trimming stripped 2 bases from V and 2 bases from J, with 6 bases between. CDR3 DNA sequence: TGTGCCAGCTCACCAGCAGGGACTAATGAAAAACTGTTTTTT. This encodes CASSPAGTNEKLFF.

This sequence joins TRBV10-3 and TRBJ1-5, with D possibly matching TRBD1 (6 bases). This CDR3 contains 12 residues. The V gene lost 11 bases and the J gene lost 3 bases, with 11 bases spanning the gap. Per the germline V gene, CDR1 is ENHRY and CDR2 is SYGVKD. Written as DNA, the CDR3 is TGTGCCTCAGGGGACTCCAATCAGCCCCAGCATTTT. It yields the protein CASGDSNQPQHF.

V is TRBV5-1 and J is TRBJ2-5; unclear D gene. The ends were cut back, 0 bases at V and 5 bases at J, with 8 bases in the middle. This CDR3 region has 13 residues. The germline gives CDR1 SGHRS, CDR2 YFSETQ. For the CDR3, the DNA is TGCGCCAGCAGCTTGGAGCCCCAGGAGACCCAGTACTTC. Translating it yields CASSLEPQETQYF.

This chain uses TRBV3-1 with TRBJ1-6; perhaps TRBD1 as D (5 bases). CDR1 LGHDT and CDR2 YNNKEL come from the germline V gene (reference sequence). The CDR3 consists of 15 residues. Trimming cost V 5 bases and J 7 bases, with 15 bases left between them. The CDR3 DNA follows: TGTGCCAGCAGCGCGGTCCAGGGCACCAATTCACCCCTCCACTTT. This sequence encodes CASSAVQGTNSPLHF.

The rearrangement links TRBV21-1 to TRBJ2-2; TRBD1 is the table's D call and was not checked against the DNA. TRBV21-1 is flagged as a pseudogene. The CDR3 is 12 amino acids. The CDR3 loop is CASSKVLERVFF. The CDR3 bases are TGTGCCAGCAGCAAAGTCCTGGAAAGGGTGTTTTTT.

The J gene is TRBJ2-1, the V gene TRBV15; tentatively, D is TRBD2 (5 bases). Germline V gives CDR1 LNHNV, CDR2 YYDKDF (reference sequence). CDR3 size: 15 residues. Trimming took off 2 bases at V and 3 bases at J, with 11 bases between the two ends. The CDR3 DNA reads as TGTGCCACCAGCAGAACCCCGGGAAACTACAATGAGCAGTTCTTC. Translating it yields CATSRTPGNYNEQFF.

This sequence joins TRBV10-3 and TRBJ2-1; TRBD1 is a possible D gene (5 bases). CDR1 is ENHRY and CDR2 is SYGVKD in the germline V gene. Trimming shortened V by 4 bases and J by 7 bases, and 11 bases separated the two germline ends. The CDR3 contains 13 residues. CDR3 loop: CAISVAGLNEQFF. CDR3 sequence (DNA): TGTGCCATCAGTGTGGCAGGGTTGAATGAGCAGTTCTTC.

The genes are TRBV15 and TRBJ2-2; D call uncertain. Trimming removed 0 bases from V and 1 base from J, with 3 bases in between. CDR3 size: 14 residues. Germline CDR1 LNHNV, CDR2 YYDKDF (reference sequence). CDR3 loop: CATSRDQNTGELFF. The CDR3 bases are TGTGCCACCAGCAGAGACCAGAACACCGGGGAGCTGTTTTTT.

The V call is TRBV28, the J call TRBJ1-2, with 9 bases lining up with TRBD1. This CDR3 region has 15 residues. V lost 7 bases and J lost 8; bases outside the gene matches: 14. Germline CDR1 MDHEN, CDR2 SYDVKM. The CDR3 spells CASNYRWTGVRGYTF. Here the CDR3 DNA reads TGTGCCAGCAACTATAGGTGGACAGGGGTCAGAGGCTACACCTTC.

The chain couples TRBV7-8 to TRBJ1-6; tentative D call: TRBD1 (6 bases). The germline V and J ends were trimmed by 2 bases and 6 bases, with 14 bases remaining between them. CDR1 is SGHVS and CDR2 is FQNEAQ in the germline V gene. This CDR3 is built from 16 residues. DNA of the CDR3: TGTGCCAGCAGCTTACTGTCAACAGGGAGTAATTCACCCCTCCACTTT. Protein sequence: CASSLLSTGSNSPLHF.

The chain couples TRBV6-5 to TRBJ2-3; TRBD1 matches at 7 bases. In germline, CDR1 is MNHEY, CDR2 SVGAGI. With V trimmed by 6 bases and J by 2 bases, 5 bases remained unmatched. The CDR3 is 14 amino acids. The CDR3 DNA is TGTGCCAGCAGGTCGGGACAGATCACAGATACGCAGTATTTT. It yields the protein CASRSGQITDTQYF.

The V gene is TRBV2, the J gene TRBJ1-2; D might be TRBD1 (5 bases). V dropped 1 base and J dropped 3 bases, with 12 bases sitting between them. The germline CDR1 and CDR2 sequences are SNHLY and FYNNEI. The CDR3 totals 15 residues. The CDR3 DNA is TGTGCCAGCAGTGAAGGAGGAGGGGAGGACTATGGCTACACCTTC. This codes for CASSEGGGEDYGYTF. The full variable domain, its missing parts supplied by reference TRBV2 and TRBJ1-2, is EPEVTQTPSHQVTQMGQEVILRCVPISNHLYFYWYRQILGQKVEFLVSFYNNEISEKSEIFDDQFSVERPDGSNFTLKIRSTKLEDSAMYFCASSEGGGEDYGYTFGSGTRLTVV.

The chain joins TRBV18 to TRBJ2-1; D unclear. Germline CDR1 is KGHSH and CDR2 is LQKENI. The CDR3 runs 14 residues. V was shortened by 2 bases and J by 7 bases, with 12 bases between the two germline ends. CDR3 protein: CASSPENLGNEQFF. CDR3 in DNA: TGTGCCAGCTCACCAGAAAACCTGGGAAATGAGCAGTTCTTC.

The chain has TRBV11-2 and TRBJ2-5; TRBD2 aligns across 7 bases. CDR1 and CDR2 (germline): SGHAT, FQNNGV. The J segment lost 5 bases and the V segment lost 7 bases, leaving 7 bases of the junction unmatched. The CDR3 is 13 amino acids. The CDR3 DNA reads TGTGCCAGCAAGACTAGCATTACCGAGACCCAGTACTTC. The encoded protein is CASKTSITETQYF. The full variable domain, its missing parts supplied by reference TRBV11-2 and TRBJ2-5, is EAGVAQSPRYKIIEKRQSVAFWCNPISGHATLYWYQQILGQGPKLLIQFQNNGVVDDSQLPKDRFSAERLKGVDSTLKIQPAKLEDSAVYLCASKTSITETQYFGPGTRLLVL.

The CDR3 DNA is TGTGCCAGCGGGGGACAGGGTTTGGTTAACTATGGCTACACCTTC. Translated, it gives CASGGQGLVNYGYTF. V and J are TRBV12-3 or TRBV12-4 and TRBJ1-2, with 9 nucleotides matching TRBD1. The CDR3 totals 15 residues. V was pared by 8 bases and J by 1 base, with 8 bases of the junction left unmatched.

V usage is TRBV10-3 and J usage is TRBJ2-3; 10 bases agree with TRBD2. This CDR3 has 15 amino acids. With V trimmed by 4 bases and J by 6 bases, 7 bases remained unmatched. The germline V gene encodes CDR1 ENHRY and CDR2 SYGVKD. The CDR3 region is CAISASGGAPDTQYF. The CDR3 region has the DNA TGTGCCATCAGTGCCAGCGGGGGGGCCCCCGATACGCAGTATTTT.

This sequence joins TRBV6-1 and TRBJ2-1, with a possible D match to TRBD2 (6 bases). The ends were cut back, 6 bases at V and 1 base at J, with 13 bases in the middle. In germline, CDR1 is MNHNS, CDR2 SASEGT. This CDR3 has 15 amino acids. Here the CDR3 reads CASSAQGGSYNEQFF. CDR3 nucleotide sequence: TGTGCCAGCAGCGCTCAGGGAGGTTCCTACAATGAGCAGTTCTTC.

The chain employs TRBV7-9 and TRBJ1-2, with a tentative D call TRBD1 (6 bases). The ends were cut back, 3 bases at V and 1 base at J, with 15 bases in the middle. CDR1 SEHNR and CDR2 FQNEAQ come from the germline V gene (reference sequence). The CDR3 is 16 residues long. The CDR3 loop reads CASSFYWGAFNYGYTF. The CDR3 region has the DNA TGTGCCAGCAGCTTTTATTGGGGGGCGTTTAACTATGGCTACACCTTC.

CDR3 amino acids: CASSHAGLGLSYEQYF. CDR3 sequence (DNA): TGTGCCAGCAGCCACGCGGGCCTGGGGCTCTCCTACGAGCAGTACTTC. The V gene is TRBV5-4, the J gene TRBJ2-7; D may be TRBD1 or TRBD2 (5 bases each). Germline CDR1 and CDR2: SGHNT and YYREEE (reference sequence). The V gene lost 4 bases and the J gene lost 0 bases, with 17 bases spanning the gap. The CDR3 has 16 residues.

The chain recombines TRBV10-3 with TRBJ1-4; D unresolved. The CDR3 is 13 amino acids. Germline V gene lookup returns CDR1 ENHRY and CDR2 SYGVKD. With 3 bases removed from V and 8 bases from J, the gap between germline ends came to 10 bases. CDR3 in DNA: TGTGCCATCAGTGATACTGAGGGAGAAAAACTGTTTTTT. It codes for CAISDTEGEKLFF.

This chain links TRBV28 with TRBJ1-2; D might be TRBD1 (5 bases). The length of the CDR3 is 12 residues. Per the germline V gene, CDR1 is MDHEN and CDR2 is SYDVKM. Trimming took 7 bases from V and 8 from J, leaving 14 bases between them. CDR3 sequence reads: CASTRAGEGYTF. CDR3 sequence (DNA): TGTGCCAGCACCCGCGCGGGGGAAGGCTACACCTTC.